Below, one TCR beta chain is given with its context. A clone one base away is much larger, so this may be a read error. This entry is derived from a study of blood T cells in healthy people across ages. From germline, CDR1 is MNHEY and CDR2 SVGAGI. This CDR3 has 16 residues. The ends lost 8 bases at V and 3 bases at J; junction bases unmatched: 12. Primed by a sample-barcoded 5' primer and a J-beta primer mix, a second PCR proceeded for about 7 to 11 cycles. TCRdb re-analysed the 5' RACE reads in MiXCR, keeping a single row per CDR3 protein. The sample carries more than 1,400,000 distinct CDR3 sequences, around two fifths recorded once.

Sequenced: blood. The receptor's source is a woman in her late teens or twenties in good health. The genes are TRBV6-5 and TRBJ2-5; 10 bases match TRBD2. The CDR3 nucleotides are TGTGCCAGCGGCGGCCTAGCGGGAGCGGGTAAAGAGACCCAGTACTTC. Translating it yields CASGGLAGAGKETQYF.